A single sample is the source of the 4 T cell receptor beta chains below, sequenced in a study of early stage breast cancer tumors. Profiling relied on immunoSEQ multiplex PCR, and the TCRdb table lists in-frame clones only, not all of them. The top ten clones hold approximately 9% of a sample with some 29,000 clones, approximately 84% of them seen once. Material: blood. These receptors came from a person aged 45 to 60 with breast cancer.

A few counts support this clone. J is TRBJ2-7 and V is TRBV14, with D unclear. Trimming pared 1 base from V and 6 bases from J, leaving 7 bases between. The germline V gene encodes CDR1 SGHDN and CDR2 FVKESK. The CDR3 is made up of 12 amino acids. CDR3 amino acids: CASSQVLGEQYF. In DNA, the CDR3 is TGTGCCAGCAGCCAAGTTTTGGGCGAGCAGTACTTC.

The chain has TRBV27 and TRBJ1-4; D possibly corresponds to TRBD1 (6 bases). Trimming took 6 bases from V and 7 from J, leaving 12 bases between them. Germline V gene lookup returns CDR1 MNHEY and CDR2 SMNVEV (reference sequence). The CDR3 contains 13 residues. The CDR3 nucleotides read TGTGCCAGCAGCAAACGCAGGGGTGAAAAACTGTTTTTT. Translating it yields CASSKRRGEKLFF.

This CDR3 is CASSIDRSAGRGTQYF. DNA for the CDR3: TGTGCCAGTAGTATAGATAGGTCAGCGGGGAGGGGGACCCAGTACTTC. The rearrangement uses TRBV19 and TRBJ2-5; the match to TRBD2 covers 7 bases. The ends lost 0 bases at V and 7 bases at J; junction bases unmatched: 11. There are 16 residues in the CDR3. The germline V gene has CDR1 LNHDA and CDR2 SQIVND (reference sequence). The whole variable domain, remainder taken from reference TRBV19 and TRBJ2-5, is DGGITQSPKYLFRKEGQNVTLSCEQNLNHDAMYWYRQDPGQGLRLIYYSQIVNDFQKGDIAEGYSVSREKKESFPLTVTSAQKNPTAFYLCASSIDRSAGRGTQYFGPGTRLLVL.

The chain is built from TRBV11-3 and TRBJ2-2, with 7 bases that match TRBD2. V lost 0 bases, J lost 0 bases, and 1 base stayed unmatched. CDR1 and CDR2 from the germline V gene are SGHNT and YENEEA. CDR3 length: 16 residues. The CDR3 here is CASSLEGGANTGELFF. The CDR3 DNA reads as TGTGCCAGCAGCTTAGAGGGGGGGGCGAACACCGGGGAGCTGTTTTTT.